A single T cell receptor beta chain is shown here with its context. Germline V CDR1 and CDR2: MGHDK, SYGVNS. The CDR3 consists of 15 residues. With 2 bases clipped from V and 7 bases from J, the junction kept 10 bases outside the gene matches. Participant ages covered roughly 18 to 89 years across 25 or so US areas. The authors' processing: Using reference gene primer amplification, nucleated cell counts were estimated. Clones were sequenced by immunoSEQ multiplex PCR, and TCRdb holds only the in-frame ones, with some missing. That table furnishes V, J and clone size, whereas the DNA furnished D and trimming. This sample has approximately 470,000 clones, with 87% found just once. The data were taken from a study of blood T cell repertoires in COVID-19. Overall study: In each case, the material was cDNA or gDNA derived from T cells, B-cell-depleted T cells, or PBMCs.

The source of this sequence is a woman aged 18-35 years who had recovered from COVID-19. The chain employs TRBV25-1 and TRBJ2-7; 8 bases fit TRBD1. Sample: PBMCs or T cells enriched from blood (not recorded which). The CDR3 region has the DNA TGTGCCAGCAGTGAAACGGACAGGGCCCTCACGGAGCAGTACTTC. Encoded protein: CASSETDRALTEQYF.